This T cell receptor (beta chain) originates from a study of Tregs in tolerant kidney transplant recipients. Study-wide background: Mixed chimerism was transient after nonmyeloablative marrow transplants from related graft donors.

The protocol was immunoSEQ multiplex PCR, while the TCRdb copy is restricted to in-frame clones and leaves out a portion. The clone table shows 31,000 or so clones, with the ten largest holding about 15%. Unstimulated regulatory T cells (CD4+CD25+CD127-), CD4+CD25- non-regulatory cells, CD4 and CD8 cells were FACS-sorted from thawed PBMCs. Sequenced material: CD8+ T cells from blood, taken before the transplant. The clonotype comes from a human donor who received a combined kidney and bone marrow transplant.

The CDR3 bases that were read are TGTGCCAGTAGTGAGGGGGAAGCAGATACG. This encodes CASSEGEADT. The whole CDR3 is CASSEGEADTQYF. V and J are TRBV19 and TRBJ2-3, with D possibly TRBD1 on 6 matching bases. The sequence runs out 3 residues before the end of the CDR3; the remainder is reconstructed from the germline J gene. Germline loops: CDR1 LNHDA, CDR2 SQIVND (reference sequence). The CDR3 spans 13 residues. V dropped 5 bases and J dropped 4 bases, with 10 bases sitting between them. The full variable domain, completed using reference TRBV19 and TRBJ2-3, is DGGITQSPKYLFRKEGQNVTLSCEQNLNHDAMYWYRQDPGQGLRLIYYSQIVNDFQKGDIAEGYSVSREKKESFPLTVTSAQKNPTAFYLCASSEGEADTQYFGPGTRLTVL.